The text below deals with one TCR beta chain. What it binds is unknown. Trimming took off 7 bases at V and 6 bases at J, with 8 bases between the two ends. The CDR3 runs 11 residues. The germline V gene has CDR1 SGHTA and CDR2 FQGNSA. This entry belongs to a study of response to subunit inactivated influenza vaccine. TCRdb reanalysed the RT-PCR reads using MiXCR and keeps one entry per CDR3 protein. The data show about 780,000 distinct CDR3 sequences, with roughly 20% seen just once and about a tenth held by the top ten. Findings and limits, study-wide: With each seasonal influenza vaccination, the authors suggested, few new T cells are recruited.

The material was PBMCs from blood, obtained 5 days after vaccination. This chain links TRBV7-2 with TRBJ2-3; D not certain. This TCR was recovered from a man aged 45-65 years who received an inactivated influenza vaccine. The chain's CDR3 is CASTDGDTQYF. CDR3 nucleotide sequence: TGTGCCAGCACCGACGGGGATACGCAGTATTTT.